This T cell receptor beta chain was recorded in a study of blood T cell repertoires in COVID-19. Sequencing was performed with immunoSEQ multiplex PCR; in TCRdb, only in-frame clones are kept and a portion is missing. The sample contains about 110,000 clones, approximately 80% of which appear only once. The sample taken for sequencing was peripheral blood. The sequence derives from a woman in her sixties with acute or convalescent COVID-19.

Here the CDR3 DNA reads TGCGCCAGCAGCTGGGGGGGGACCCAGTACTTC. As protein: CASSWGGTQYF. V usage is TRBV5-1 and J usage is TRBJ2-5; TRBD2 matches at 7 bases. The CDR3 length is 11 residues. V was clipped by 3 bases and J by 7 bases; unmatched bases: 0. Germline V gives CDR1 SGHRS, CDR2 YFSETQ. Full variable domain (rest looked up from reference TRBV5-1 and TRBJ2-5): KAGVTQTPRYLIKTRGQQVTLSCSPISGHRSVSWYQQTPGQGLQFLFEYFSETQRNKGNFPGRFSGRQFSNSRSEMNVSTLELGDSALYLCASSWGGTQYFGPGTRLLVL.